A selection of T cell receptor beta chains follows, all from one sample in a study of cytomegalovirus exposure and HLA in healthy donors. Only in-frame clones appear in the TCRdb table, and some are missing; sequencing was by immunoSEQ multiplex PCR. This table holds 80,000 to 95,000 clones, about 63% found once. The source material was PBMCs. The receptors here all came from a woman aged 30 to 39 in good health and CMV-seronegative. Each CDR3 is given with its conserved first and last residue. D genes are given only for firm matches. Clone size is not always given. Where it is, it says once, few, many or a class for expanded clones.

clone size | D gene | J gene | V gene | CDR3 DNA | CDR3 protein
. | TRBD2 | TRBJ2-1 | TRBV9 | TGTGCCAGCAGCGTAGTGCCTAGCGGGAGGTTGGGTGAGCAGTTCTTC | CASSVVPSGRLGEQFF
few | . | TRBJ1-3 | TRBV27 | TGTGCCAGCAGTACTTCCGGGACAATTACTGGAAACACCATATATTTT | CASSTSGTITGNTIYF
once | TRBD1 | TRBJ2-1 | TRBV5-1 | TGCGCCAGCAGCCGTGACAGGGAGGAGCAGTTCTTC | CASSRDREEQFF
. | . | TRBJ2-7 | TRBV25-1 | TGTGCCAGCAGTGGGGCATTTCGAATAACAGGGGAGCAGTACTTC | CASSGAFRITGEQYF
. | . | TRBJ2-3 | TRBV21-1 | TGTGCCAGCAGCGAACTAGCGGGATGGGGGGATACGCAGTATTTT | CASSELAGWGDTQYF
. | TRBD1 | TRBJ1-2 | TRBV10-2 | TGCGCCAGCAGTCCTGGACAGGGCGCCTATGGCTACACCTTC | CASSPGQGAYGYTF
. | . | TRBJ1-2 | TRBV9 | TGTGCCAGCAGCGTAGGGAACCCAGGGGACAAACGTGGCTACACCTTC | CASSVGNPGDKRGYTF
. | TRBD2 | TRBJ2-1 | TRBV9 | TGTGCCAGCAGCGGTAGCGGGAGTTCCTACAATGAGCAGTTCTTC | CASSGSGSSYNEQFF
. | TRBD2 | TRBJ2-3 | TRBV6-1 | TGTGCCAGCAGTGAAGTTGTAGCGGGGGGACGGGCAGATACGCAGTATTTT | CASSEVVAGGRADTQYF
. | . | TRBJ1-1 | TRBV10-3 | TGTGCCATCGCCCAACAGCCAGGAAACACTGAAGCTTTCTTT | CAIAQQPGNTEAFF
. | . | TRBJ1-2 | TRBV7-2 | TGTGCCAGCAGGACAAATACAGAGTATGGCTACACCTTC | CASRTNTEYGYTF
. | TRBD1 | TRBJ1-1 | TRBV10-1 | TGCGCCAGCAGTGAGGGACAGGGAAGAACTGAAGCTTTCTTT | CASSEGQGRTEAFF
. | TRBD1 | TRBJ1-5 | TRBV7-9 | TGTGCCAGCAGCGGGGGATCAGGGGGCTATCAGCCCCAGCATTTT | CASSGGSGGYQPQHF
few | . | TRBJ1-3 | TRBV30 | TGTGCCTGGAGGGTATGGAGAAAAGGAAACACCATATATTTT | CAWRVWRKGNTIYF
. | . | TRBJ1-1 | TRBV10-3 | TGTGCCATCCGGGGGGCCCCCACTGAAGCTTTCTTT | CAIRGAPTEAFF
. | . | TRBJ2-2 | TRBV6-5 | TGTGCCAGCAGTTTGCAGGGGTCCGGGGAGCTGTTTTTT | CASSLQGSGELFF
few | TRBD1 | TRBJ2-1 | TRBV2 | TGTGCCAGCAGCCCCCCGCGGGACAGGGTTAGTAATGAGCAGTTCTTC | CASSPPRDRVSNEQFF
. | . | TRBJ1-2 | TRBV5-1 | TGCGCCAGCAGCTTGGTCCTCGACGGACTCTATGGCTACACCTTC | CASSLVLDGLYGYTF
few | . | TRBJ1-1 | TRBV18 | TGTGCCAGCTCACCGCCCCGGCGGGCCACTGAAGCTTTCTTT | CASSPPRRATEAFF
. | TRBD2 | TRBJ2-2 | TRBV28 | TGTGCCAGCCTCGCCCGGGGGGTGACCGGGGAGCTGTTTTTT | CASLARGVTGELFF
few | TRBD2 | TRBJ2-7 | TRBV6-5 | TGTGCCAGCAGTTACTCCCGCGGGAGCGGCTACGAGCAGTACTTC | CASSYSRGSGYEQYF
. | . | TRBJ2-4 | TRBV29-1 | TGCAGCGTTGAAGCGGGGGCCAAAAACATTCAGTACTTC | CSVEAGAKNIQYF
. | . | TRBJ2-3 | TRBV7-2 | TGTGCCAGCAGCTTAGAGGGGCGGGGAACAGATACGCAGTATTTT | CASSLEGRGTDTQYF
. | TRBD2 | TRBJ2-1 | TRBV29-1 | TGCAGCGCTCGGACTAGCGGGAGCTCCTACAATGAGCAGTTCTTC | CSARTSGSSYNEQFF